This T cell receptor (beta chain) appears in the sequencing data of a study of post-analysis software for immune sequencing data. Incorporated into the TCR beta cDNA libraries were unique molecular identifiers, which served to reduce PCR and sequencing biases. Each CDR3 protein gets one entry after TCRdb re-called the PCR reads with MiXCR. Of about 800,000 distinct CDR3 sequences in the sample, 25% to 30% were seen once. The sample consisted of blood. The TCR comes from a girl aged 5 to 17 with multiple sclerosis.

The CDR3 DNA reads as TGTGCCAGCAGCCCCCGGACAGGCGCCTCTTCTTATGGCTACACCTTC. Translating it yields CASSPRTGASSYGYTF. The V call is TRBV9, the J call TRBJ1-2, with 7 bases lining up with TRBD1. Trimming took 4 bases from V and 5 from J; bases not matched to a gene: 14. The germline gives CDR1 SGDLS, CDR2 YYNGEE. The CDR3 runs to 16 residues.